One and the same sample provided the 5 T cell receptor beta chains below, sequenced in a study of T cells in localized non-small cell lung cancer. Clones were sequenced by immunoSEQ multiplex PCR, and TCRdb holds only the in-frame ones, with some missing. This table holds about 77,000 clones, approximately 90% found once. The source material was peripheral blood, sampled before any cancer treatment. Every receptor here comes from a woman aged 35 to 75 with stage I squamous cell lung carcinoma.

To note about this clone: Mismatch with germline at one junction end may stem from a read error. The rearrangement links TRBV7-7 to TRBJ2-2; D not resolved. Germline CDR1 is SSHAT and CDR2 is FNYEAQ (reference sequence). The length of the CDR3 is 12 residues. CDR3 in DNA: TGTGCTAGCAGCCCGGACCGGGGGGAGCTGTTTTTT. This translates into CASSPDRGELFF.

The V and J genes are TRBV11-2 and TRBJ1-1; 8 nucleotides line up with TRBD1. The CDR3 spans 17 residues. Germline assignment: CDR1 SGHAT and CDR2 FQNNGV. The V gene end was trimmed by 5 bases and the J gene end by 0 bases; junction bases not matched to a gene: 11. The CDR3 reads CASSLRQGQELNTEAFF. CDR3 bases: TGTGCCAGCAGCCTAAGACAGGGACAGGAGTTGAACACTGAAGCTTTCTTT.

The chain combines TRBV7-2 with TRBJ2-5; D gene ambiguous. The CDR3 has 13 residues. Trimming took 3 bases from V and 1 from J, leaving 6 bases between them. Germline CDR1 reads SGHTA; CDR2 reads FQGNSA. The CDR3: CASSFFGQETQYF. Written as DNA, the CDR3 is TGTGCCAGCAGCTTCTTTGGCCAAGAGACCCAGTACTTC.

The chain uses TRBV6-5 and TRBJ1-5; D remains ambiguous. V shed 9 bases and J shed 5 bases, with 14 bases lying between them. This CDR3 is built from 13 residues. Germline-derived CDR1 and CDR2 are MNHEY and SVGAGI. The CDR3 nucleotides are TGTGCCAGGGGAGGGAGGGAGTATCAGCCCCAGCATTTT. Protein product: CARGGREYQPQHF.

The V call is TRBV2, the J call TRBJ1-1; D uncertain. The V gene lost 4 bases and the J gene lost 1 base, with 7 bases spanning the gap. The CDR3 contains 13 residues. The germline V gene has CDR1 SNHLY and CDR2 FYNNEI. CDR3 nucleotides: TGTGCCAGCAGTGTCGGGGAGAACACTGAAGCTTTCTTT. It encodes CASSVGENTEAFF.